The clone carrying this T cell receptor (beta chain) was recorded only once. Its antigen is unidentified. With 4 bases removed from V and 9 bases from J, the gap between germline ends came to 19 bases. Germline CDR1 and CDR2: SGHAT and FQNNGV. CDR3 size: 14 residues. This sample was included in a study of chemoradiotherapy in HPV16-positive cancers. The study's findings and limits: During treatment, candidate HPV-specific clones and E7-related motifs expanded in tumor. HPV-responsive T-cell expansion during chemoradiotherapy was linked to improved recurrence-free survival in HPV16-positive patients.

The repertoire was sequenced with immunoSEQ multiplex PCR; TCRdb's copy has only in-frame clones and lacks some. The sample consists of several thousand clones, around 80% of them appearing once. The sample was acquired from a patient who underwent chemoradiotherapy. The clonotype comes from a human donor with HPV-associated anogenital cancer. The gene calls are TRBV11-2 and TRBJ2-7; D is unclear. The CDR3 is CASSSSHGFFAQYF. For the CDR3, the DNA is TGTGCCAGCAGCTCCAGCCACGGCTTCTTCGCGCAGTACTTC. Filled out from reference TRBV11-2 and TRBJ2-7, the complete variable domain reads EAGVAQSPRYKIIEKRQSVAFWCNPISGHATLYWYQQILGQGPKLLIQFQNNGVVDDSQLPKDRFSAERLKGVDSTLKIQPAKLEDSAVYLCASSSSHGFFAQYFGPGTRLTVT.